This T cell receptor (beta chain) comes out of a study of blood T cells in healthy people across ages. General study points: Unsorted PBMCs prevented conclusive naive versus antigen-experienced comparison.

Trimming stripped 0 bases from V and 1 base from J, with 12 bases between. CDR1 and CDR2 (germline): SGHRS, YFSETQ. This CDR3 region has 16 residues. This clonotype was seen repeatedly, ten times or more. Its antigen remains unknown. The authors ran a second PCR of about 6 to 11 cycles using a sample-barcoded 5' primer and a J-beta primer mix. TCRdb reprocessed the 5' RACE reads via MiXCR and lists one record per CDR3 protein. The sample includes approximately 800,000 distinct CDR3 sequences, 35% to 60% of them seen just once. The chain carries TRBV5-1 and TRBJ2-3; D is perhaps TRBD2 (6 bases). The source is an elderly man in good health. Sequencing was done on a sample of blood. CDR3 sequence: CASSLVLARGTDTQYF. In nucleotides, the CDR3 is TGCGCCAGCAGCTTGGTTCTAGCGCGAGGCACAGATACGCAGTATTTT.